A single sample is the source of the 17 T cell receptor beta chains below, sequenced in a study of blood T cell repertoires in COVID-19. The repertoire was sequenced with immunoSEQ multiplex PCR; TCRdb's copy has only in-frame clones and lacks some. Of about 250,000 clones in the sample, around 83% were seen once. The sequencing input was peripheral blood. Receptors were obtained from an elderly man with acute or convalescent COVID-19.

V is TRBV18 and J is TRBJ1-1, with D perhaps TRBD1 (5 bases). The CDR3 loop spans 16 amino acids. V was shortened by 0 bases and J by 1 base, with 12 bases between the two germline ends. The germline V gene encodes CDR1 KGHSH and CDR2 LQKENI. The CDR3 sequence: CASSPPTGGSNTEAFF. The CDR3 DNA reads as TGTGCCAGCTCACCACCCACGGGGGGTTCGAACACTGAAGCTTTCTTT. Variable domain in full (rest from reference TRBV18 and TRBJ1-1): NAGVMQNPRHLVRRRGQEARLRCSPMKGHSHVYWYRQLPEEGLKFMVYLQKENIIDESGMPKERFSAEFPKEGPSILRIQQVVRGDSAAYFCASSPPTGGSNTEAFFGQGTRLTVV.

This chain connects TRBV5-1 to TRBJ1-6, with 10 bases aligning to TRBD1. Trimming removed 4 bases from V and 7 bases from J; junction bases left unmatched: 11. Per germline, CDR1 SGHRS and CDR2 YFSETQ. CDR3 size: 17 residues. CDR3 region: CASSPSPGQGSNSPLHF. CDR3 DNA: TGCGCCAGCAGCCCGTCCCCGGGACAGGGGAGCAATTCACCCCTCCACTTT.

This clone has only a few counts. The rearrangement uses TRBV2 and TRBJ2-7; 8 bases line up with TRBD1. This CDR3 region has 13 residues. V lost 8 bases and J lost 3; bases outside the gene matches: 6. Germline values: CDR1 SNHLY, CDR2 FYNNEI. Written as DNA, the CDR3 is TGTGCCAGCTCGGACAGGGTTCTCTACGAGCAGTACTTC. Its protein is CASSDRVLYEQYF. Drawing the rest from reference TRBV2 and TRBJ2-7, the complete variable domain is EPEVTQTPSHQVTQMGQEVILRCVPISNHLYFYWYRQILGQKVEFLVSFYNNEISEKSEIFDDQFSVERPDGSNFTLKIRSTKLEDSAMYFCASSDRVLYEQYFGPGTRLTVT.

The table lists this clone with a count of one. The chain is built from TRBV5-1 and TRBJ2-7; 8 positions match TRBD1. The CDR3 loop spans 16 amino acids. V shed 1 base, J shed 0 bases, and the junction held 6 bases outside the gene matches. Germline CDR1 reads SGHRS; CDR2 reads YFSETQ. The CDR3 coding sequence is TGCGCCAGCAGCTTGACCGGGACAGGTCTCTCCTACGAGCAGTACTTC. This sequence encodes CASSLTGTGLSYEQYF.

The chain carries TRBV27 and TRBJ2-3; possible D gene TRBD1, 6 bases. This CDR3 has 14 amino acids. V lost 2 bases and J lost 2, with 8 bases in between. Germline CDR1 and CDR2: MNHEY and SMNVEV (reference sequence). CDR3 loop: CASSLGGPTDTQYF. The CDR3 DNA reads TGTGCCAGCAGTTTAGGGGGCCCCACAGATACGCAGTATTTT.

CDR3 coding DNA: TGCGCCAGCAGCTTGGCTAGCGGGGGGGACAATGAGCAGTTCTTC. It is translated as CASSLASGGDNEQFF. V usage is TRBV5-1 and J usage is TRBJ2-1; TRBD2 matches at 12 bases. This CDR3 is 15 amino acids long. CDR1 is SGHRS, CDR2 YFSETQ, per germline. Unmatched junction bases numbered 0, after V lost 0 bases and J lost 5 bases.

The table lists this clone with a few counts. CDR3 region: CASSTTTGNSYNSPLHF. The CDR3 bases are TGTGCCAGCAGCACCACCACAGGCAACTCCTATAATTCACCCCTCCACTTT. The chain has TRBV9 and TRBJ1-6; D may be TRBD1 (5 bases). The length of the CDR3 is 17 residues. The V and J ends lost 4 bases and 0 bases respectively, with 14 bases between them. The germline V gene has CDR1 SGDLS and CDR2 YYNGEE.

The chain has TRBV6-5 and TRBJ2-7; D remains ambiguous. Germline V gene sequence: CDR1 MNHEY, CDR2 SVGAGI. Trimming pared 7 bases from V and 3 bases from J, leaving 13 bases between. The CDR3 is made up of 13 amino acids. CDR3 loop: CASTTTFRYEQYF. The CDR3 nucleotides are TGTGCCAGCACTACGACATTTCGCTACGAGCAGTACTTC.

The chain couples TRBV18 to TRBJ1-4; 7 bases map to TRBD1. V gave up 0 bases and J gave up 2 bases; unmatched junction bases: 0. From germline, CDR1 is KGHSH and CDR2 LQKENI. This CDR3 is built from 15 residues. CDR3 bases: TGTGCCAGCTCACCACCGACAGGGACTAATGAAAAACTGTTTTTT. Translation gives CASSPPTGTNEKLFF.

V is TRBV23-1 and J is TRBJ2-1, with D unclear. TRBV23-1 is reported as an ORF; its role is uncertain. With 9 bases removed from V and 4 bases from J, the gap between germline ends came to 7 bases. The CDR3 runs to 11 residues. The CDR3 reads CARSLYNEQFF. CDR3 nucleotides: TGCGCCAGGAGCCTGTACAATGAGCAGTTCTTC.

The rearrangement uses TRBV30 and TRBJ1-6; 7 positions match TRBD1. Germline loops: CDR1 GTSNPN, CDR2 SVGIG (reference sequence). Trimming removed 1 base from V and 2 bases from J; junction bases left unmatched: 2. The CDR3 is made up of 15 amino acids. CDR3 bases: TGTGCCTGGAGTGCTGGGACAGCCTATAATTCACCCCTCCACTTT. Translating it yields CAWSAGTAYNSPLHF.

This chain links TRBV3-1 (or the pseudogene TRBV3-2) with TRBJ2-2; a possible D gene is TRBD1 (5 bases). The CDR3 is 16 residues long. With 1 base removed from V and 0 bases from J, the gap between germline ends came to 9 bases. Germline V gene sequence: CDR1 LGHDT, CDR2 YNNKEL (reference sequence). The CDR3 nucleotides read TGTGCCAGCAGCCAAGCAGGGCAGTCGAACACCGGGGAGCTGTTTTTT. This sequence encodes CASSQAGQSNTGELFF.

CDR3 region: CASSQQGMNTEAFF. As DNA, the CDR3 is TGTGCCAGCAGCCAACAGGGGATGAACACTGAAGCTTTCTTT. The chain joins TRBV7-9 to TRBJ1-1, with 7 bases that match TRBD1. Germline loops: CDR1 SEHNR, CDR2 FQNEAQ (reference sequence). This CDR3 is built from 14 residues. Unmatched junction bases numbered 3, after V lost 5 bases and J lost 0 bases.

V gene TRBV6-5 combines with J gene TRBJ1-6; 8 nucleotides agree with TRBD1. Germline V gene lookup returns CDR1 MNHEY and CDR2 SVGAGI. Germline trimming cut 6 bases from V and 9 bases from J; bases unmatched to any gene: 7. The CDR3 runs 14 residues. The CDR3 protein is CASRGQGGASPLHF. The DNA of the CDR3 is TGTGCCAGCAGAGGACAGGGCGGGGCTTCACCCCTCCACTTT.

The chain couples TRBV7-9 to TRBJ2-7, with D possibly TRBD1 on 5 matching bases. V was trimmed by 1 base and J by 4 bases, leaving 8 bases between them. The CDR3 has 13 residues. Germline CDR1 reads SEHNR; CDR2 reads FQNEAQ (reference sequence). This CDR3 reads CASSLETVYEQYF. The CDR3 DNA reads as TGTGCCAGCAGCTTAGAGACAGTGTACGAGCAGTACTTC.

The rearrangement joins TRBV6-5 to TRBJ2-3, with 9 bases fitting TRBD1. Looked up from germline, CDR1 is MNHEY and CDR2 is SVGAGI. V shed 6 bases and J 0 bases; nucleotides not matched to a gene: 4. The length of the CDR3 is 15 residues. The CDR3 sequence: CASRVDRGSTDTQYF. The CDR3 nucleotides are TGTGCCAGCAGAGTGGACAGGGGAAGCACAGATACGCAGTATTTT.

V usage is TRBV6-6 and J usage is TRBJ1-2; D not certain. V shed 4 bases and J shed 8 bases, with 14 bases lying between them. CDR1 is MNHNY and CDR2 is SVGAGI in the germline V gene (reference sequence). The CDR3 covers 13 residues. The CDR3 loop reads CASSSRTGFGYTF. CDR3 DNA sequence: TGTGCCAGCAGTTCCCGGACGGGATTCGGCTACACCTTC.